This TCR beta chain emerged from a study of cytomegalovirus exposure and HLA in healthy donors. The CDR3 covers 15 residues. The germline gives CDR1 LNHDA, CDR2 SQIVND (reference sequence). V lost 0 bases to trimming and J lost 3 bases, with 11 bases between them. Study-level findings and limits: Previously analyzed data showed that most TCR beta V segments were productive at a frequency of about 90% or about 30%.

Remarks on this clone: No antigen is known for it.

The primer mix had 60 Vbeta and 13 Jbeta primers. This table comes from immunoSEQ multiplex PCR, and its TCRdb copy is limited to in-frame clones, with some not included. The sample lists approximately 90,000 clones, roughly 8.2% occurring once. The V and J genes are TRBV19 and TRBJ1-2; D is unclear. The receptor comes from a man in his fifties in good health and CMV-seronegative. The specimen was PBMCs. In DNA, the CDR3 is TGTGCCAGTAGTATAGACCGGGTACCCCACTATGGCTACACCTTC. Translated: CASSIDRVPHYGYTF.